This T cell receptor (beta chain) was captured in a study of T cell repertoires in cytomegalovirus infection. Looking at the study overall: Alongside well-studied HLA-B-restricted CMV epitopes, recently identified HLA-C-restricted CMV epitopes were also used.

TCRdb passed the reads through MiXCR, listing each CDR3 protein once. The table records 300,000 to 400,000 distinct CDR3 sequences, about 28% of them present only once. Comments on this clonotype: Antigen specificity is unknown. At one of its ends the junction is not consistent with the germline gene, which may arise from a read error.

Study-level points and caveats: HLA-C-restricted, CMV-specific TCR beta clonotypes were dominant ex vivo.

CDR3 length equals 15 residues. Germline V gene sequence: CDR1 SSHAT, CDR2 FNYEAQ (reference sequence). The receptor was isolated from a human donor in good health (CMV status not recorded). Some clones in this sample may be carry-over from other donors' samples. The sequenced sample was cultured PBMCs, obtained from culture after CMV antigen stimulation. The chain joins TRBV7-7 to TRBJ2-1; D call uncertain. The CDR3 sequence is CASSRATSSYNEQFF. As DNA, the CDR3 is TGTGCTAGCAGTCGCGCGACAAGCTCCTACAATGAGCAGTTCTTC.